This passage covers 23 T cell receptor beta chains from one sample sequenced in a study of shared clonotypes between healthy human individuals. TCRdb's table, derived via immunoSEQ multiplex PCR, lists solely in-frame clones and lacks some. The data show hundreds of thousands of clones, about 95% seen once. Sequencing was carried out using naive CD4+ T cells sorted from blood. Subset defined: CD45RA+ positively selected. These receptors originate from a woman in her twenties or thirties in good health.

This clone was seen a single time. V and J are TRBV2 and TRBJ1-5; D may be TRBD1 (5 bases). The V gene's germline CDR1 is SNHLY and CDR2 FYNNEI. The CDR3 covers 12 residues. The V and J ends lost 4 bases and 7 bases respectively, with 8 bases between them. The CDR3 nucleotides are TGTGCCAGCAGTGGGGACGGACAGCCCCAGCATTTT. Translating it yields CASSGDGQPQHF.

The V call is TRBV10-2, the J call TRBJ2-1, with TRBD2 identical over 7 bases. The CDR3 runs 13 residues. Trimming took 6 bases from V and 4 from J; bases not matched to a gene: 3. The V gene's germline CDR1 is WSHSY and CDR2 SAAADI. CDR3 loop: CASRASGYNEQFF. Written as DNA, the CDR3 is TGCGCCAGCAGGGCTAGCGGTTACAATGAGCAGTTCTTC.

The genes are TRBV28 and TRBJ1-5; D is undetermined. Trimming cost V 2 bases and J 9 bases, with 20 bases left between them. Germline V gene sequence: CDR1 MDHEN, CDR2 SYDVKM. The CDR3 is 16 residues long. CDR3 residues: CASSLQRGSLVGPQHF. The CDR3 nucleotides read TGTGCCAGCAGTTTACAACGCGGCAGCCTTGTTGGGCCCCAGCATTTT.

The CDR3 sequence: CSVETGTAQPYEQYF. The DNA of the CDR3 is TGCAGCGTTGAGACCGGGACAGCGCAACCCTACGAGCAGTACTTC. This chain joins TRBV29-1 and TRBJ2-7; 7 bases align to TRBD1. The CDR3 length is 15 residues. V was clipped by 3 bases and J by 2 bases; unmatched bases: 10. Germline-derived CDR1 and CDR2 are SQVTM and ANQGSEA.

The chain recombines TRBV7-8 with TRBJ1-5; 8 bases line up with TRBD1. Trimming removed 5 bases from V and 2 bases from J; junction bases left unmatched: 5. This CDR3 contains 15 residues. Germline CDR1 reads SGHVS; CDR2 reads FQNEAQ. The CDR3 coding sequence is TGTGCCAGCAGCAAAGTGGGACAGGGCAATCAGCCCCAGCATTTT. It codes for CASSKVGQGNQPQHF.

The CDR3 nucleotides read TGTGCCAGCAGCCCAGGGTGGGGGAGTTCCAAAAACATTCAGTACTTC. Protein: CASSPGWGSSKNIQYF. The chain combines TRBV28 with TRBJ2-4; possibly TRBD1 or TRBD2 for D (5 bases each). The CDR3 has 16 amino acids. Germline CDR1 is MDHEN and CDR2 is SYDVKM. V was cut by 6 bases and J by 2 bases, with 17 bases left in between.

The J gene is TRBJ1-3, the V gene TRBV4-2; unclear D gene. Germline values: CDR1 LGHNA, CDR2 YNFKEQ. The CDR3 is made up of 16 amino acids. With 0 bases removed from V and 4 bases from J, the gap between germline ends came to 13 bases. This chain's CDR3 is CASSQDLGHLGNTIYF. CDR3 bases: TGTGCCAGCAGCCAAGATCTAGGCCATCTCGGAAACACCATATATTTT.

The chain recombines TRBV9 with TRBJ2-3; D could derive from TRBD1 or TRBD2 (5 bases each). The CDR3 is made up of 17 amino acids. The V end lost 0 bases, the J end lost 1 base, and 15 bases lay between the germline ends. CDR1 and CDR2 from the germline V gene are SGDLS and YYNGEE. CDR3 in amino acids: CASSVAGAGGRTDTQYF. The CDR3 DNA follows: TGTGCCAGCAGCGTAGCCGGGGCGGGTGGGCGCACAGATACGCAGTATTTT.

The rearrangement links TRBV19 to TRBJ1-2; 7 bases map to TRBD1. Trimming cost V 1 base and J 5 bases; bases outside gene matches: 7. Germline V lookup: CDR1 LNHDA, CDR2 SQIVND (reference sequence). The CDR3 is made up of 15 amino acids. The CDR3 DNA sequence: TGTGCCAGTAGTATAGCCGGACAGGAGATGTATGGCTACACCTTC. It codes for CASSIAGQEMYGYTF.

V and J are TRBV28 and TRBJ1-5; no firm D call. The CDR3 length is 15 residues. Germline values: CDR1 MDHEN, CDR2 SYDVKM. V dropped 6 bases and J dropped 0 bases, with 12 bases sitting between them. CDR3 sequence (DNA): TGTGCCAGCAGGAGTGGGAGCGTTAGCAATCAGCCCCAGCATTTT. Its protein is CASRSGSVSNQPQHF.

This clone was recorded only once. The J gene is TRBJ2-7, the V gene TRBV27; 12 bases are shared with TRBD2. The trim removed 5 bases at V and 5 bases at J, leaving 7 bases unmatched. CDR3 length: 15 amino acids. In germline, CDR1 is MNHEY, CDR2 SMNVEV (reference sequence). The CDR3 DNA is TGTGCCAGCAGTACCCGGACTAGCGGGATCAACGAGCAGTACTTC. It translates to CASSTRTSGINEQYF.

The chain recombines TRBV19 with TRBJ1-1; 7 bases are a match to TRBD1. V gave up 5 bases and J gave up 0 bases; unmatched junction bases: 9. In germline, CDR1 is LNHDA, CDR2 SQIVND (reference sequence). This CDR3 has 16 amino acids. The CDR3 spells CASSDSTGTMNTEAFF. The CDR3 nucleotides are TGTGCCAGTAGTGACTCGACAGGGACTATGAACACTGAAGCTTTCTTT.

The genes are TRBV27 and TRBJ1-3; D is unclear. From germline, CDR1 is MNHEY and CDR2 SMNVEV (reference sequence). V was trimmed by 4 bases and J by 2 bases, leaving 6 bases between them. CDR3 length: 13 residues. CDR3 in amino acids: CASSSLPGNTIYF. CDR3 bases: TGTGCCAGCAGTTCTCTGCCTGGAAACACCATATATTTT.

The V gene is TRBV29-1, the J gene TRBJ1-5; D is possibly TRBD1 (6 bases). Trimming left V 6 bases short and J 5 bases short, with 14 bases between. Germline V gene lookup returns CDR1 SQVTM and CDR2 ANQGSEA. The CDR3 is 13 residues long. This CDR3 reads CSVKEGGHQPQHF. CDR3 bases: TGCAGCGTCAAGGAGGGGGGCCATCAGCCCCAGCATTTT.

This sequence joins TRBV7-9 and TRBJ2-1, with unresolved D. Trimming left V 11 bases short and J 10 bases short, with 12 bases between. CDR3 size: 10 residues. Germline V gene lookup returns CDR1 SEHNR and CDR2 FQNEAQ (reference sequence). CDR3 amino acids: CAVHGGEQFF. In DNA form, the CDR3 reads TGTGCCGTGCATGGTGGGGAGCAGTTCTTC.

The V gene is TRBV5-1, the J gene TRBJ1-3, with D possibly being TRBD1 (6 bases). The V end lost 0 bases, the J end lost 8 bases, and 12 bases lay between the germline ends. The germline V gene has CDR1 SGHRS and CDR2 YFSETQ. CDR3 length: 14 amino acids. CDR3 loop: CASSLDGGKDTIYF. CDR3 DNA: TGCGCCAGCAGCTTGGATGGGGGCAAAGACACCATATATTTT.

This clone was recorded once. The chain combines TRBV27 with TRBJ2-3; no firm D call. V was trimmed by 6 bases and J by 0 bases, leaving 7 bases between them. Germline CDR1 MNHEY, CDR2 SMNVEV (reference sequence). This CDR3 has 13 amino acids. The CDR3 spells CASSPESTDTQYF. The DNA for the CDR3 is TGTGCCAGCAGCCCAGAAAGCACAGATACGCAGTATTTT.

The rearrangement links TRBV7-9 to TRBJ2-7; 7 positions agree with TRBD2. The V segment lost 7 bases and the J segment 5 bases; nucleotides outside the gene matches: 11. This CDR3 contains 14 residues. CDR1 is SEHNR and CDR2 is FQNEAQ in the germline V gene (reference sequence). The CDR3 loop reads CASTQGGSNHEQYF. The CDR3 coding sequence is TGTGCCAGCACCCAGGGAGGGAGTAACCACGAGCAGTACTTC.

The J gene is TRBJ1-3, the V gene TRBV7-2; D remains unclear. CDR3 length: 12 amino acids. Between the trimmed V and J ends, which lost 1 base and 4 bases, there was a span of 2 bases. Germline-derived CDR1 and CDR2 are SGHTA and FQGNSA. CDR3 protein: CASSLDGNTIYF. Here the CDR3 DNA reads TGTGCCAGCAGCTTAGACGGAAACACCATATATTTT. Variable domain in full (rest from reference TRBV7-2 and TRBJ1-3): GAGVSQSPSNKVTEKGKDVELRCDPISGHTALYWYRQSLGQGLEFLIYFQGNSAPDKSGLPSDRFSAERTGGSVSTLTIQRTQQEDSAVYLCASSLDGNTIYFGEGSWLTVV.

V gene TRBV28 combines with J gene TRBJ2-7; 7 nucleotides align to TRBD1. Unmatched junction bases numbered 13, after V lost 6 bases and J lost 5 bases. CDR3 length equals 15 residues. Germline V CDR1 and CDR2: MDHEN, SYDVKM. CDR3 nucleotides: TGTGCCAGCAGCACAGGGGCTATAGCACCCAACGAGCAGTACTTC. As protein: CASSTGAIAPNEQYF.

This chain links TRBV7-9 with TRBJ2-7; TRBD1 is a possible D gene (5 bases). Deletions cut 4 bases from V and 7 bases from J, with 20 bases between. The CDR3 has 15 amino acids. Germline V lookup: CDR1 SEHNR, CDR2 FQNEAQ (reference sequence). The CDR3 sequence is CASSSRAGRVSEQYF. CDR3 bases: TGTGCCAGCAGCTCTCGGGCCGGCAGGGTGTCTGAGCAGTACTTC.

The chain combines TRBV6-5 with TRBJ2-7; TRBD1 is a possible D gene (6 bases). The germline gives CDR1 MNHEY, CDR2 SVGAGI. Trimming removed 8 bases at V and 3 bases at J, with 8 bases between. This CDR3 contains 11 residues. The CDR3 region has the DNA TGTGCCAGCGGGGGCGGCTACGAGCAGTACTTC. Translating gives CASGGGYEQYF.

The chain is built from TRBV21-1 and TRBJ2-1; the listed D gene, TRBD2, was not tested against the DNA. TRBV21-1 is a known pseudogene. CDR3 length: 16 amino acids. CDR3 nucleotides: TGTGCCAGCAGCAAAGCGGGCGGGACGAACTACAATGAGCAGTTCTTC. Translation gives CASSKAGGTNYNEQFF.